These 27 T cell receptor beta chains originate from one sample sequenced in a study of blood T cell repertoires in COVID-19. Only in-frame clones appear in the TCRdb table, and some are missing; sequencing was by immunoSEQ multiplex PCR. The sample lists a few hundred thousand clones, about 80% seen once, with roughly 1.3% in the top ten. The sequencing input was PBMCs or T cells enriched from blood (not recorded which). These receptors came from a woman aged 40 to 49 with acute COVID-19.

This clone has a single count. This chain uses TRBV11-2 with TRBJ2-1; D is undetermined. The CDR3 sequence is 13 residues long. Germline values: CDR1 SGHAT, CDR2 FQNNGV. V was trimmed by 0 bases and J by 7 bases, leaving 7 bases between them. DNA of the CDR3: TGTGCCAGCAGCTTAGATGCCCGGAATGAGCAGTTCTTC. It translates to CASSLDARNEQFF.

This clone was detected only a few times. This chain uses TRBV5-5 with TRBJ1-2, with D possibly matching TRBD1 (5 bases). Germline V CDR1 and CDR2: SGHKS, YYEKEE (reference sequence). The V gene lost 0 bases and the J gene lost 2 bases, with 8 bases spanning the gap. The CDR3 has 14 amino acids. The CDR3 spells CASSLVGANYGYTF. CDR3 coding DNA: TGTGCCAGCAGCTTGGTAGGGGCCAACTATGGCTACACCTTC.

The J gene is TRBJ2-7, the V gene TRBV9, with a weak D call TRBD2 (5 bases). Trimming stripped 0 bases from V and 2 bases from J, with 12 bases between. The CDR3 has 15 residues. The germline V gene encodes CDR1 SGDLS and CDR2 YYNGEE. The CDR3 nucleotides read TGTGCCAGCAGCGTAGGGGGAGAGGGCCCCTACGAGCAGTACTTC. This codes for CASSVGGEGPYEQYF.

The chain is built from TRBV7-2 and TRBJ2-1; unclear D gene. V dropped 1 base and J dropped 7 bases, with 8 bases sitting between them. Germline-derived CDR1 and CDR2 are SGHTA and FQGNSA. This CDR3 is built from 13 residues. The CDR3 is CASSLVRENEQFF. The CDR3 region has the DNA TGTGCCAGCAGCTTAGTAAGAGAGAATGAGCAGTTCTTC.

The CDR3 is CSVGIGDGYTF. CDR3 sequence (DNA): TGCAGCGTTGGGATAGGGGATGGCTACACCTTC. V usage is TRBV29-1 and J usage is TRBJ1-2; maybe TRBD1 (5 bases). The CDR3 has 11 amino acids. Germline V CDR1 and CDR2: SQVTM, ANQGSEA. V lost 4 bases and J 6 bases, leaving 9 bases between the germline ends. Variable domain in full (rest from reference TRBV29-1 and TRBJ1-2): SAVISQKPSRDICQRGTSLTIQCQVDSQVTMMFWYRQQPGQSLTLIATANQGSEATYESGFVIDKFPISRPNLTFSTLTVSNMSPEDSSIYLCSVGIGDGYTFGSGTRLTVV.

CDR3 sequence: CASSPQQVGTQYF. For the CDR3, the DNA is TGTGCCAGCAGCCCCCAACAGGTTGGGACCCAGTACTTC. The V call is TRBV7-3, the J call TRBJ2-5; D is possibly TRBD1 (5 bases). This CDR3 comprises 13 residues. V gave up 5 bases and J gave up 7 bases, with 14 bases separating them. Germline V CDR1 and CDR2: SGHTA, FQGTGA.

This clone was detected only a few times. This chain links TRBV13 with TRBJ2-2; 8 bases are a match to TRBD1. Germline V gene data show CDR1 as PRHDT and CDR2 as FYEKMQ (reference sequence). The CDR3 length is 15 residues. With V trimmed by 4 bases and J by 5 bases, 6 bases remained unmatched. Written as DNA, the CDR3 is TGTGCCAGCAGCTACGGACAGGGAGGTACCGGGGAGCTGTTTTTT. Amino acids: CASSYGQGGTGELFF.

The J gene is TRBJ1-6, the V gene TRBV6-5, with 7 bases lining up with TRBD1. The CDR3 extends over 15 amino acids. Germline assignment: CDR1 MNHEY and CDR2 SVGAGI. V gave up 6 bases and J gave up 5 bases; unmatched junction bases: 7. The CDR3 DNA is TGTGCCAGCAGCAGAACACAGGGGAATAATTCACCCCTCCACTTT. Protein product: CASSRTQGNNSPLHF.

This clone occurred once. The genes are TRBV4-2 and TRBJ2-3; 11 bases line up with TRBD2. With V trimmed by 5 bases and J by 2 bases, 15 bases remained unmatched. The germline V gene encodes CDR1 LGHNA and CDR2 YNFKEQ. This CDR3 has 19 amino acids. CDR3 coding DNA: TGTGCCAGCAGCGGAGTCCCCATGACTAGCGGGACGTTCACAGATACGCAGTATTTT. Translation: CASSGVPMTSGTFTDTQYF.

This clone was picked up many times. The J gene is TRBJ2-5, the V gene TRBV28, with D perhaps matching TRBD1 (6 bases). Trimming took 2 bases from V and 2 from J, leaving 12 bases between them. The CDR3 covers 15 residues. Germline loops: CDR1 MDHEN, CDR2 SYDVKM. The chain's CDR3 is CASSLSAGTQETQYF. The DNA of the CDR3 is TGTGCCAGCAGTTTAAGCGCAGGGACACAAGAGACCCAGTACTTC. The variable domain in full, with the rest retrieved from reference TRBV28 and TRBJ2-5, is DVKVTQSSRYLVKRTGEKVFLECVQDMDHENMFWYRQDPGLGLRLIYFSYDVKMKEKGDIPEGYSVSREKKERFSLILESASTNQTSMYLCASSLSAGTQETQYFGPGTRLLVL.

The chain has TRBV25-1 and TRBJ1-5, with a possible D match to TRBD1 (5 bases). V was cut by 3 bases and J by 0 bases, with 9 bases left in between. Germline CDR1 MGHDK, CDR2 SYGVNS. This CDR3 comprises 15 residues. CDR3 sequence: CASSDGTGSNQPQHF. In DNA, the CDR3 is TGTGCCAGCAGTGATGGGACTGGTAGCAATCAGCCCCAGCATTTT.

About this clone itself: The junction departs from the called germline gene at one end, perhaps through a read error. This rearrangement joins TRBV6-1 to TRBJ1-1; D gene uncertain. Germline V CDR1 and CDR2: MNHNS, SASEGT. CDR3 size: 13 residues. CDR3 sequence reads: CASSERYGSEAFF. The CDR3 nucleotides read TGTGCCAGCAGTGAACGATACGGTTCTGAGGCTTTCTTT.

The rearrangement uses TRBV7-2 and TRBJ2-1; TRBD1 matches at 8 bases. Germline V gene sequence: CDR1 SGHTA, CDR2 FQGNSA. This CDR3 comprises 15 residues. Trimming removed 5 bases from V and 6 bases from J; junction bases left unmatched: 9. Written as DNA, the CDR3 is TGTGCCAGCAGCGTATCGCAGGGGGCGCCCAATGAGCAGTTCTTC. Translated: CASSVSQGAPNEQFF.

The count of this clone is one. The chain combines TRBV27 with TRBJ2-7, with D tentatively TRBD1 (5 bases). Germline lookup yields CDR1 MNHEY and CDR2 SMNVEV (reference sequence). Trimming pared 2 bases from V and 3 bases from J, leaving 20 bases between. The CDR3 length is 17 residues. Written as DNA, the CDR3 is TGTGCCAGCAGTTTACCATTAGCAGGGAAGGGAAACTACGAGCAGTACTTC. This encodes CASSLPLAGKGNYEQYF.

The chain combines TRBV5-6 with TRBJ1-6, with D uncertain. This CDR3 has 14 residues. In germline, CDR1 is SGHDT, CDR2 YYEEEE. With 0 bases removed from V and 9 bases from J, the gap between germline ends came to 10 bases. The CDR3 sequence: CASSLGVGSSPLHF. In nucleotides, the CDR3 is TGTGCCAGCAGCTTGGGTGTGGGGAGTTCACCCCTCCACTTT.

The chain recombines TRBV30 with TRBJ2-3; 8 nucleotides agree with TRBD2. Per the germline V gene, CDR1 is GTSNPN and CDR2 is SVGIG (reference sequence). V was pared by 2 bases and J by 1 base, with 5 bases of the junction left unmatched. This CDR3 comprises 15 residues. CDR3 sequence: CAWSRGGRGTDTQYF. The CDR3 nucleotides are TGTGCCTGGAGTCGGGGGGGCCGCGGCACAGATACGCAGTATTTT.

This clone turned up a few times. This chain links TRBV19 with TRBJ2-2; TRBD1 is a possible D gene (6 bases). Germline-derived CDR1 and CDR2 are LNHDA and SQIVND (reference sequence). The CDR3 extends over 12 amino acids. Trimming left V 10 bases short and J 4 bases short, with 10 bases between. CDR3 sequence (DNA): TGTGCCACCAAGGGGGTCACCGGGGAGCTGTTTTTT. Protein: CATKGVTGELFF.

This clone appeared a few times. CDR3 DNA: TGTGCCAGCAGCCCGGGGGGGCCCTACGAGCAGTACTTC. As protein: CASSPGGPYEQYF. The chain joins TRBV13 to TRBJ2-7; TRBD2 matches at 8 bases. The CDR3 has 13 amino acids. The V gene's germline CDR1 is PRHDT and CDR2 FYEKMQ (reference sequence). V shed 5 bases, J shed 2 bases, and the junction held 2 bases outside the gene matches.

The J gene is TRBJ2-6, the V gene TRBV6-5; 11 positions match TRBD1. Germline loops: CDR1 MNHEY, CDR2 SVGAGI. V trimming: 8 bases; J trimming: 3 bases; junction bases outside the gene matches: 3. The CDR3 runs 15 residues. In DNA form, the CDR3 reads TGTGCCAGCGGGACAGGGGGTTTTGGGGCCAACGTCCTGACTTTC. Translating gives CASGTGGFGANVLTF.

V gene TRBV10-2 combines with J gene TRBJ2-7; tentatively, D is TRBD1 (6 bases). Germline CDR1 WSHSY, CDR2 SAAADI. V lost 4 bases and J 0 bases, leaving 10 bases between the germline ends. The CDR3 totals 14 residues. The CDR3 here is CASSGRQDSYEQYF. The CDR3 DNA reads TGCGCCAGCAGTGGACGACAGGACTCCTACGAGCAGTACTTC.

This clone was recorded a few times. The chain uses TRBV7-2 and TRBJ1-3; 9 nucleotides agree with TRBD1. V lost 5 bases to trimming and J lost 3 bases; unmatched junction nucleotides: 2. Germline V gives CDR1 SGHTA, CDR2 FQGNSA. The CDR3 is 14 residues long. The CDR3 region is CASSQDRGGNTIYF. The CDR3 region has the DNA TGTGCCAGCAGCCAGGACAGGGGTGGAAACACCATATATTTT.

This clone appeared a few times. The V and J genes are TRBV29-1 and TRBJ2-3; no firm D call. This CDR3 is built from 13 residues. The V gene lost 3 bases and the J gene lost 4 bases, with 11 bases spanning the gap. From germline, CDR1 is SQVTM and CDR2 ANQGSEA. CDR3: CSVDRKPADTQYF. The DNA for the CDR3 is TGCAGCGTTGACCGAAAACCGGCAGATACGCAGTATTTT.

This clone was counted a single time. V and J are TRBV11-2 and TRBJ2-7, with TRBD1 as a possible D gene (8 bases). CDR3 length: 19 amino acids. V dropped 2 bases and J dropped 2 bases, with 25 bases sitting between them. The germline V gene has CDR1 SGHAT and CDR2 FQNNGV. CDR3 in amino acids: CASSLWGGERRQGTYEQYF. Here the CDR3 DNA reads TGTGCCAGCAGCTTATGGGGAGGGGAAAGGAGACAGGGGACCTACGAGCAGTACTTC.

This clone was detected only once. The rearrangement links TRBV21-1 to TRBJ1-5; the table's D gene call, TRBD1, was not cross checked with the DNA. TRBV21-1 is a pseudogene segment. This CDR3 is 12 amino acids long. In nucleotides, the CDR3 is TGTGACGCAGGGGGGTGCAATCAGCCCCAGCATTTT. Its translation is CDAGGCNQPQHF.

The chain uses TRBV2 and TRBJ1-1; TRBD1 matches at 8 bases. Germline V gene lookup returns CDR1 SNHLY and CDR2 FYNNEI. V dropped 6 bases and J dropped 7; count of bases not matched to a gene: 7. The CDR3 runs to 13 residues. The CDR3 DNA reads TGTGCCAGCAGCCTACAGGGGGTTGGTGAAGCTTTCTTT. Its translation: CASSLQGVGEAFF.

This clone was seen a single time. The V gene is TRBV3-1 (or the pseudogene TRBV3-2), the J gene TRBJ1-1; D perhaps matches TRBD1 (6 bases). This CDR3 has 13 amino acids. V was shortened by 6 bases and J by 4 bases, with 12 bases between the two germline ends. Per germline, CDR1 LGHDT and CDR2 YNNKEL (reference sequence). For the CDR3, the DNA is TGTGCCAGCAGGGGCGCAGGGGCCACTGAAGCTTTCTTT. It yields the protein CASRGAGATEAFF.

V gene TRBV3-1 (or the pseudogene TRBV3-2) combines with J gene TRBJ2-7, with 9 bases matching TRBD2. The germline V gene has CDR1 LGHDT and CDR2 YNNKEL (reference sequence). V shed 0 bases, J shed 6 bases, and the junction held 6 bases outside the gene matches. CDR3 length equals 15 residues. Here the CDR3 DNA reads TGTGCCAGCAGCCAAGACCTAGCGGGGAGGCGCGAGCAGTACTTC. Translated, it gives CASSQDLAGRREQYF.